Listed below are T cell receptor beta chains from one sample, sequenced in a study of blood T cell repertoires in COVID-19. The data were produced by immunoSEQ multiplex PCR, yet TCRdb's version contains in-frame clones alone and is incomplete. The table records some 29,000 clones, roughly nine tenths of them present only once. The sample consisted of peripheral blood. The receptor set was obtained from a human donor in a cohort sampled during active COVID-19. CDR3s include the opening cysteine and the closing phenylalanine or tryptophan. A D gene is named only where the DNA matches it firmly. The size field is filled for only some rows; it gives once, few, many or a size class.

j_call d_call v_call clone_size cdr3_nt cdr3_aa
TRBJ2-7 TRBD1 TRBV5-6 . TGTGCCAGCAGCTATACAGGGGCGGGTTTCGAGCAGTACTTC CASSYTGAGFEQYF
TRBJ1-4 TRBD1 TRBV28 . TGTGCCAGCAGCACGACAGGGTTGGGGGTTAATGAAAAACTGTTTTTT CASSTTGLGVNEKLFF
TRBJ2-5 TRBD1 TRBV11-2 . TGTGCCAGCAGCTTACCCCGGACAGGGATCCCCAGGGAGACCCAGTACTTC CASSLPRTGIPRETQYF
TRBJ2-7 . TRBV28 . TGTGCCAGCAGTTTATCGTCCTACGAGCAGTACTTC CASSLSSYEQYF
TRBJ2-5 TRBD1 TRBV4-2 . TGTGCCAGCAGCCAGGACAGGGGAGAGACCCAGTACTTC CASSQDRGETQYF
TRBJ2-5 . TRBV19 once TGTGCCAGTAGTATGGGGCGTGACGCACAAGAGACCCAGTACTTC CASSMGRDAQETQYF
TRBJ2-3 . TRBV13 . TGTGCCAGCAGCAAGGGGGACACAACAGATACGCAGTATTTT CASSKGDTTDTQYF
TRBJ1-1 . TRBV29-1 . TGCAGCGTGATTAAAGTGGGGGCGCGGGACACTGAAGCTTTCTTT CSVIKVGARDTEAFF
TRBJ1-6 . TRBV4-3 . TGCGCCAGCAGCCAAGATGTACAGGGACATAATTCACCCCTCCACTTT CASSQDVQGHNSPLHF
TRBJ1-1 . TRBV6-4 . TGTGCCAGCAGCCGGGGGTGGGCTGAAGCTTTCTTT CASSRGWAEAFF
TRBJ2-5 TRBD2 TRBV5-4 . TGTGCCAGCGCGCGGGGGGGACGAGGGGAAGAGACCCAGTACTTC CASARGGRGEETQYF
TRBJ2-7 TRBD1 TRBV5-8 . TGTGCCAGCAGCTTGGGGGACAGGGGGCCGGACGAGCAGTACTTC CASSLGDRGPDEQYF
TRBJ1-4 TRBD1 TRBV7-9 . TGTGCCAGCAGCTTAGCAGGGGGCATAGGAGAAAAACTGTTTTTT CASSLAGGIGEKLFF
TRBJ1-5 TRBD1 TRBV27 . TGTGCCAGCAGTTTGAGTGGAGACAGGGTGTTCCGCCAGCATTTT CASSLSGDRVFRQHF
TRBJ2-7 TRBD2 TRBV18 . TGTGCCAGCTCCGCGGCGGGGAGGGGCTACGAGCAGTACTTC CASSAAGRGYEQYF
TRBJ1-2 . TRBV27 . TGTGCCAGCAGTTCTGACAGGACCTATGGCTACACCTTC CASSSDRTYGYTF
TRBJ1-4 . TRBV11-3 once TGTGCCAGCAGCCTAAGTACCGCCCCAGGGGAACTGTTTTTT CASSLSTAPGELFF
TRBJ2-4 . TRBV9 once TGTGCCAGCAGCGTAGGATCTACAGCCAAAAACATTCAGTACTTC CASSVGSTAKNIQYF
TRBJ2-3 TRBD2 TRBV10-3 . TGTGCCATCAGTGGGACTAGCAAGAGCACAGATACGCAGTATTTT CAISGTSKSTDTQYF
TRBJ1-5 TRBD1 TRBV6-2/TRBV6-3 . TGTGCCAGCACCCCAGGGACAGGTAGCAATCAGCCCCAGCATTTT CASTPGTGSNQPQHF
TRBJ2-3 TRBD1 TRBV18 once TGTGCCAGCTCGCAACAGGGGGGCACAGATACGCAGTATTTT CASSQQGGTDTQYF
TRBJ2-3 . TRBV5-6 . TGTGCCAGCAGCTTGTGGGTTAGCGGCGATACGCAGTATTTT CASSLWVSGDTQYF
TRBJ2-7 . TRBV6-5 . TGTGCCAGCACGCCCCTGGACAGCTACGAGCAGTACTTC CASTPLDSYEQYF
TRBJ2-1 . TRBV4-2 . TGTGCCAGCAGCCAAAGTTCCAACTGGGAGCAGTTCTTC CASSQSSNWEQFF
TRBJ2-5 TRBD1 TRBV5-8 . TGTGCCAGCAGCATACGAGGGACAGGAGTTTGGGAGACCCAGTACTTC CASSIRGTGVWETQYF
TRBJ2-7 . TRBV4-3 . TGCGCCAGCAGCCAGGAACATACGGGACTCTTCTCCTACGAGCAGTACTTC CASSQEHTGLFSYEQYF